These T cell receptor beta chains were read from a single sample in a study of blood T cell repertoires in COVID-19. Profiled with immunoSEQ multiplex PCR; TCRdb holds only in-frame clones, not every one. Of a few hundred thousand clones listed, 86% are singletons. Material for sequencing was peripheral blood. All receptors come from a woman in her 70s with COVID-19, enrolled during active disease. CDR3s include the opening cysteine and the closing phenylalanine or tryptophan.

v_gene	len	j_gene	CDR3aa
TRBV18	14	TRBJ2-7	CASCPGTAAYEQYF
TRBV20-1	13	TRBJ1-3	CSASSGSGNTIYF
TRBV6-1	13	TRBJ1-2	CASSEAGGYGYTF
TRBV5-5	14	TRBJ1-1	CASSFNRDNTEAFF
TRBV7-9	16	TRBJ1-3	CASSPRGGQQGNTIYF
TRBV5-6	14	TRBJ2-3	CASSFGSGTDTQYF
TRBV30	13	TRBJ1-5	CAWSVADNQPQHF
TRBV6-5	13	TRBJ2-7	CASKGTGPYEQYF
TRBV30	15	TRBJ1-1	CAWSLPDRLNTEAFF
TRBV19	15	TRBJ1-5	CASRGQSLSNQPQHF
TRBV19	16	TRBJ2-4	CASSILGTSPTNIQYF
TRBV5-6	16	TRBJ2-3	CASTFRTGGSTDTQYF
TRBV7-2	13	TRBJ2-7	CASSLNRPYEQYF
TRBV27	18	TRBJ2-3	CASSSYRTGTAGTDTQYF
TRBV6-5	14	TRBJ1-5	CASSYNSREQPQHF
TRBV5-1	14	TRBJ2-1	CASSSWTGNNEQFF
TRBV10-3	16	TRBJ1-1	CAIEPGFPGGGTEAFF
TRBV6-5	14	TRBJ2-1	CASRRASAYNEQFF
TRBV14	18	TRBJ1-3	CASSRRPLGQGSRNTIYF
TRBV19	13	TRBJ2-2	CASSITGPGELFF
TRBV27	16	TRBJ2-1	CASSTRDRGRSNEQFF
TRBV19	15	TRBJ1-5	CASTLTGISNQPQHF
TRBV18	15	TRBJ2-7	CASSPYGTGFGEQYF
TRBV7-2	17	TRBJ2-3	CASSSLLGLARTDTQYF
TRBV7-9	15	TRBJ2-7	CASSIALGTLYEQYF
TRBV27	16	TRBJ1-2	CASSLFQGAGNYGYTF
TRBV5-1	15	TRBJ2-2	CATHRGTENTGELFF
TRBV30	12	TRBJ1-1	CAWNRGNTEAFF
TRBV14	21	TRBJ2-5	CASSPKRPGTGGLGRVETQYF
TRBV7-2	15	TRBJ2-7	CASSLVVTDAYEQYF
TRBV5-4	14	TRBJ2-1	CASSLREAWTEQFF
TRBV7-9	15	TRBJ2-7	CASSLGAGQGHEQYF
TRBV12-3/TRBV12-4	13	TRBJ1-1	CASRPRGGTEAFF
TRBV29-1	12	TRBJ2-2	CSGTGLTGELFF
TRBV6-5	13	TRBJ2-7	CASRQWQTYEQYF
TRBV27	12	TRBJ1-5	CASSSGVQPQHF
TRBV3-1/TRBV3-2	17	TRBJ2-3	CASSQKSGTGTPDTQYF
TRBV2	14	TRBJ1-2	CASRQGGSGYGYTF
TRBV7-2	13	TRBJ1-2	CASSGRQGNGYTF
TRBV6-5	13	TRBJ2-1	CASSYGLADEQFF
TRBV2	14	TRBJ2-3	CASSQVTSTDTQYF
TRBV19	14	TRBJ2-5	CASRQGGGEETQYF